This T cell receptor (beta chain) is from a study of cytomegalovirus exposure and HLA in healthy donors. Study-level results: The classifier, whose performance was assessed in both the original and validation cohorts, reportedly diagnosed cytomegalovirus status with high specificity and sensitivity. According to a later analysis, TCR clusters from the first cohort tended to co-occur in the roughly 110 validation repertoires. Rarity characterized most TCR sequences, yet some public TCRs appeared in many donors.

Repertoires were generated with immunoSEQ multiplex PCR, while TCRdb's copy carries only in-frame clones and drops some. Found here are fewer than 130,000 clones, around 87% of them singletons; the top ten hold 1.4%. Comments on this clone: The antigen is undetermined.

Germline V CDR1 and CDR2: SGHVS, FQNEAQ. The CDR3 length is 17 residues. With 5 bases clipped from V and 5 bases from J, the junction kept 8 bases outside the gene matches. This clonotype was obtained from a woman in her 30s in good health and CMV-seropositive. The sequenced material came from PBMCs. The gene calls are TRBV7-8 and TRBJ2-2; 13 bases fit TRBD2. CDR3 DNA: TGTGCCAGCAGCCCCCGGACTAGCGGGGGAGGGACCGGGGAGCTGTTTTTT. It encodes CASSPRTSGGGTGELFF.